Below are 5 T cell receptor beta chains sequenced from a single sample in a study of T-cell memory formation after mild COVID-19. One entry per CDR3 protein, called by TCRdb with MiXCR from the 5' RACE reads. The sample has 550,000 to 650,000 distinct CDR3 sequences, around 15% seen once. The sequencing input was PBMCs or a T cell subset sorted from them (not recorded which). Receptors originate from an adult woman who had mild COVID-19 (a few samples of this study predate the infection). Cell type and time point are not known.

The V call is TRBV9, the J call TRBJ2-1; TRBD2 agrees at 8 bases. Per the germline V gene, CDR1 is SGDLS and CDR2 is YYNGEE. The CDR3 length is 17 residues. The V segment lost 4 bases and the J segment 0 bases; nucleotides outside the gene matches: 9. CDR3: CASSIPSGQSSYNEQFF. In nucleotides, the CDR3 is TGTGCCAGCAGCATCCCTAGCGGGCAAAGCTCCTACAATGAGCAGTTCTTC. The variable domain in full, completed from reference TRBV9 and TRBJ2-1, reads DSGVTQTPKHLITATGQRVTLRCSPRSGDLSVYWYQQSLDQGLQFLIQYYNGEERAKGNILERFSAQQFPDLHSELNLSSLELGDSALYFCASSIPSGQSSYNEQFFGPGTRLTVL.

This clonotype was observed many times. This sequence joins TRBV12-3 or TRBV12-4 and TRBJ1-2, with D hard to call. The CDR3 contains 14 residues. The V end lost 0 bases, the J end lost 3 bases, and 8 bases lay between the germline ends. The CDR3 region has the DNA TGTGCCAGCAGTTTAGCGCTCGGTCACTATGGCTACACCTTC. Protein: CASSLALGHYGYTF.

In its sample, this clonotype was seen a few times. In DNA form, the CDR3 reads TGTGCCAGCAGTGAATACGGGACAGGGGGCCGGGGCTACACCTTC. This codes for CASSEYGTGGRGYTF. V and J are TRBV25-1 and TRBJ1-2, with TRBD1 matching over 12 bases. This CDR3 has 15 amino acids. The J segment lost 8 bases and the V segment lost 0 bases, leaving 4 bases of the junction unmatched. The germline gives CDR1 MGHDK, CDR2 SYGVNS.

The chain is built from TRBV18 and TRBJ2-7; tentatively, D is TRBD1 or TRBD2 (5 bases each). The length of the CDR3 is 15 residues. The germline CDR1 and CDR2 sequences are KGHSH and LQKENI. V lost 6 bases, J lost 2 bases, and 17 bases lay in between. The CDR3 coding sequence is TGTGCCAGCTCTCCCTCCGGGACGCTTGCCTACGAGCAGTACTTC. Protein product: CASSPSGTLAYEQYF.

This clonotype was recorded at least ten times. The chain is built from TRBV29-1 and TRBJ2-6, with D maybe TRBD1 (5 bases). The CDR3 runs 16 residues. Looked up from germline, CDR1 is SQVTM and CDR2 is ANQGSEA. The V and J ends lost 7 bases and 1 base respectively, with 17 bases between them. CDR3 bases: TGCAGCGCTACAGGCTCCCAAGAATCTGGGGCCAACGTCCTGACTTTC. Translated, it gives CSATGSQESGANVLTF.